Presented here are 24 T cell receptor beta chains from one specimen sequenced in a study of shared clonotypes between healthy human individuals. The protocol was immunoSEQ multiplex PCR, while the TCRdb copy is restricted to in-frame clones and leaves out a portion. Of about half a million clones listed, around 73% are singletons. Sequenced sample: PBMCs. The source of these receptors is a woman aged 40 to 50 in good health. Some clones in this sample may be carry-over from other donors' samples.

The genes are TRBV28 and TRBJ1-1; D may be TRBD1 (5 bases). The V end was cut by 7 bases, the J end by 5 bases, with 8 bases between. This CDR3 contains 11 residues. From germline, CDR1 is MDHEN and CDR2 SYDVKM. This chain's CDR3 is CASNGGTEAFF. CDR3 bases: TGTGCCAGCAACGGGGGAACTGAAGCTTTCTTT. The full variable domain, in which reference TRBV28 and TRBJ1-1 provide the parts outside the CDR3, is DVKVTQSSRYLVKRTGEKVFLECVQDMDHENMFWYRQDPGLGLRLIYFSYDVKMKEKGDIPEGYSVSREKKERFSLILESASTNQTSMYLCASNGGTEAFFGQGTRLTVV.

This chain's CDR3 is CASSPRNLAPTLYEQYF. Here the CDR3 DNA reads TGTGCCAGCTCACCACGGAATCTCGCCCCGACCTTATACGAGCAGTACTTC. V and J are TRBV18 and TRBJ2-7; unclear D gene. CDR1 is KGHSH, CDR2 LQKENI, per germline. This CDR3 has 17 amino acids. Trimming pared 1 base from V and 4 bases from J, leaving 20 bases between. Filled out from reference TRBV18 and TRBJ2-7, the complete variable domain reads NAGVMQNPRHLVRRRGQEARLRCSPMKGHSHVYWYRQLPEEGLKFMVYLQKENIIDESGMPKERFSAEFPKEGPSILRIQQVVRGDSAAYFCASSPRNLAPTLYEQYFGPGTRLTVT.

The rearrangement links TRBV15 to TRBJ2-2; TRBD2 might be the D (6 bases). Deletions cut 1 base from V and 6 bases from J, with 12 bases between. The CDR3 loop spans 15 amino acids. In germline, CDR1 is LNHNV, CDR2 YYDKDF (reference sequence). DNA of the CDR3: TGTGCCACCAGCAGAGGGACCGGGACTCCCGGGGAGCTGTTTTTT. Amino acid sequence: CATSRGTGTPGELFF.

The chain links TRBV4-3 to TRBJ1-4; 7 nucleotides match TRBD1. Germline-derived CDR1 and CDR2 are LGHNA and YSLEER. The CDR3 sequence is 17 residues long. V shed 5 bases and J 4 bases; nucleotides not matched to a gene: 13. DNA for the CDR3: TGCGCCAGCAGCGAAAAGCCGACAGGGCTAAATAATGAAAAACTGTTTTTT. Residues: CASSEKPTGLNNEKLFF.

Concerning this clone: One end of the junction is discordant with germline, which a read error may explain. The chain carries TRBV28 and TRBJ1-1; D ambiguous. The CDR3 runs 10 residues. Germline loops: CDR1 MDHEN, CDR2 SYDVKM. The CDR3: CASSSGRILF. In DNA, the CDR3 is TGTGCCAGCAGCTCCGGAAGGATCCTATTT.

V usage is TRBV28 and J usage is TRBJ2-1; TRBD2 matches at 8 bases. V lost 5 bases and J lost 6; bases outside the gene matches: 15. Germline V CDR1 and CDR2: MDHEN, SYDVKM. This CDR3 spans 17 amino acids. The CDR3 nucleotides are TGTGCCAGCAGTAGGGTCTTTCCGGGAGGGCCTGCCAATGAGCAGTTCTTC. Its translation is CASSRVFPGGPANEQFF.

The rearrangement uses TRBV19 and TRBJ2-5, with D unclear. CDR1 and CDR2 (germline): LNHDA, SQIVND (reference sequence). The V end lost 3 bases, the J end lost 5 bases, and 7 bases lay between the germline ends. This CDR3 spans 12 amino acids. CDR3 loop: CASSMVGETQYF. Here the CDR3 DNA reads TGTGCCAGTAGTATGGTGGGGGAGACCCAGTACTTC.

J is TRBJ2-2 and V is TRBV15; 11 nucleotides line up with TRBD2. The CDR3 consists of 17 residues. The germline V gene encodes CDR1 LNHNV and CDR2 YYDKDF (reference sequence). J was trimmed by 4 bases and V by 3 bases; bases with no gene match: 7. As DNA, the CDR3 is TGTGCCACCAGCAGTCCGGGACTAGCGGAATCCACCGGGGAGCTGTTTTTT. It specifies CATSSPGLAESTGELFF.

A word on this clone: One end of the junction does not line up with germline, which may come from a read error. The rearrangement joins TRBV7-7 to TRBJ2-7; tentative D call: TRBD2 (6 bases). Germline assignment: CDR1 SSHAT and CDR2 FNYEAQ (reference sequence). The CDR3 has 14 residues. The CDR3 DNA follows: TGTGCTAGCAGCCCCGCGGGGTTTGGCGGCGAGCAGTACTTC. It codes for CASSPAGFGGEQYF.

The chain carries TRBV6-1 and TRBJ2-7; D may be TRBD1 (5 bases). Trimming pared 6 bases from V and 2 bases from J, leaving 8 bases between. This CDR3 region has 12 residues. Germline values: CDR1 MNHNS, CDR2 SASEGT. The CDR3 here is CASRDTTYEQYF. In DNA form, the CDR3 reads TGTGCCAGCAGGGACACCACCTACGAGCAGTACTTC.

This clone was detected only once. This chain uses TRBV28 with TRBJ2-4; 7 bases align to TRBD1. Trimming at V came to 5 bases and at J to 0 bases, leaving 13 bases not matched to a gene. The CDR3 spans 18 residues. CDR1 is MDHEN and CDR2 is SYDVKM in the germline V gene. The CDR3 DNA is TGTGCCAGCAGTACCCAAAGGACAGGCGAACTAGCCAAAAACATTCAGTACTTC. This gives the protein CASSTQRTGELAKNIQYF.

Regarding this clone: This likely stems from a read error, as it lies one base from a far larger clone. The identical CDR3 is also encoded by other nucleotide sequences in the sample. CDR3 DNA: TGTGCCAGCAGTTACTCGGGAGGAGGACCGAACACTGAAGCTTTCTTT. This gives the protein CASSYSGGGPNTEAFF. J is TRBJ1-1 and V is TRBV6-6; no firm D call. Trimming left V 0 bases short and J 1 base short, with 12 bases between. The CDR3 has 16 amino acids. CDR1 MNHNY and CDR2 SVGAGI come from the germline V gene (reference sequence).

This clone has ten or more counts. This sequence joins TRBV5-1 and TRBJ1-2; possibly TRBD1 for D (5 bases). The germline V and J ends were trimmed by 4 bases and 6 bases, with 13 bases remaining between them. Per germline, CDR1 SGHRS and CDR2 YFSETQ. CDR3 length: 13 amino acids. This CDR3 is CASSAGAPHGYTF. In DNA form, the CDR3 reads TGCGCCAGCAGCGCTGGGGCGCCCCATGGCTACACCTTC.

The chain is built from TRBV28 and TRBJ2-3; 9 bases are shared with TRBD2. Germline CDR1 MDHEN, CDR2 SYDVKM. The CDR3 loop spans 14 amino acids. V dropped 7 bases and J dropped 2; count of bases not matched to a gene: 4. CDR3 protein: CASIGTSITDTQYF. The CDR3 DNA is TGTGCCAGCATCGGGACTAGCATCACAGATACGCAGTATTTT.

The chain employs TRBV6-6 and TRBJ2-7; D call uncertain. The germline CDR1 and CDR2 sequences are MNHNY and SVGAGI (reference sequence). The V gene lost 6 bases and the J gene lost 3 bases, with 9 bases spanning the gap. The CDR3 runs to 12 residues. The CDR3 reads CASRSTGYEQYF. The DNA for the CDR3 is TGTGCCAGCAGAAGCACTGGCTACGAGCAGTACTTC.

V is TRBV30 and J is TRBJ2-3, with TRBD2 matching over 11 bases. J lost 2 bases, V lost 2 bases, and 6 bases had no gene match. Germline CDR1 and CDR2: GTSNPN and SVGIG (reference sequence). The CDR3 sequence is 16 residues long. The CDR3: CAWSLRLAGYTDTQYF. For the CDR3, the DNA is TGTGCCTGGAGTTTACGACTAGCGGGGTACACAGATACGCAGTATTTT.

The chain recombines TRBV28 with TRBJ2-1; 10 bases align to TRBD1. V shed 6 bases, J shed 8 bases, and the junction held 10 bases outside the gene matches. This CDR3 is 15 amino acids long. Germline assignment: CDR1 MDHEN and CDR2 SYDVKM. The CDR3 nucleotides are TGTGCCAGCAGAGAAGGGACAGGGGTTCGAGATGAGCAGTTCTTC. Amino acids: CASREGTGVRDEQFF.

The rearrangement joins TRBV5-1 to TRBJ2-7; maybe TRBD1 (6 bases). The V end lost 4 bases, the J end lost 3 bases, and 11 bases lay between the germline ends. The CDR3 extends over 13 amino acids. CDR1 and CDR2 from the germline V gene are SGHRS and YFSETQ. This chain's CDR3 is CASSPLQGYEQYF. The DNA for the CDR3 is TGCGCCAGCAGCCCGCTACAGGGCTACGAGCAGTACTTC.

This chain uses TRBV19 with TRBJ2-7, with D perhaps TRBD1 or TRBD2 (5 bases each). Trimming pared 5 bases from V and 1 base from J, leaving 18 bases between. The germline CDR1 and CDR2 sequences are LNHDA and SQIVND (reference sequence). The CDR3 has 16 residues. The CDR3 loop is CASSPGPGAKSYEQYF. DNA of the CDR3: TGTGCCAGTAGTCCAGGACCCGGGGCGAAATCCTACGAGCAGTACTTC.

The chain uses TRBV9 and TRBJ1-1, with 10 nucleotides matching TRBD1. This CDR3 contains 14 residues. Germline V gene sequence: CDR1 SGDLS, CDR2 YYNGEE. Trimming cost V 4 bases and J 4 bases; bases outside gene matches: 4. CDR3 amino acids: CASSRQGAGTEAFF. The CDR3 bases are TGTGCCAGCAGCCGACAGGGGGCAGGCACTGAAGCTTTCTTT.

The chain has TRBV5-4 and TRBJ2-1; tentative D call: TRBD2 (5 bases). This CDR3 region has 16 residues. Trimming cost V 1 base and J 2 bases, with 13 bases left between them. Germline V gene lookup returns CDR1 SGHNT and CDR2 YYREEE (reference sequence). The DNA of the CDR3 is TGTGCCAGCAGCTTGCTAAGTGGGAGTGCCTACAATGAGCAGTTCTTC. Its protein is CASSLLSGSAYNEQFF.

The genes are TRBV15 and TRBJ2-3; 10 bases are shared with TRBD2. With V trimmed by 5 bases and J by 1 base, 15 bases remained unmatched. Germline V lookup: CDR1 LNHNV, CDR2 YYDKDF (reference sequence). CDR3 length: 19 amino acids. The CDR3 is CATSFLPSLGTSGTDTQYF. The CDR3 bases are TGTGCCACCAGCTTTCTTCCGTCACTAGGGACTAGCGGCACAGATACGCAGTATTTT.

V gene TRBV28 combines with J gene TRBJ2-7, with D possibly being TRBD1 or TRBD2 (5 bases each). This CDR3 is 14 amino acids long. Trimming stripped 6 bases from V and 0 bases from J, with 12 bases between. CDR1 and CDR2 (germline): MDHEN, SYDVKM. The CDR3 here is CASRTGTVSYEQYF. The CDR3 DNA follows: TGTGCCAGCAGGACCGGGACGGTCTCCTACGAGCAGTACTTC.

The chain carries TRBV30 and TRBJ1-1; D gene ambiguous. The V end was cut by 2 bases, the J end by 3 bases, with 7 bases between. CDR1 is GTSNPN and CDR2 is SVGIG in the germline V gene (reference sequence). The CDR3 sequence is 12 residues long. CDR3 coding DNA: TGTGCCTGGAGTACGGACTACACTGAAGCTTTCTTT. Its translation: CAWSTDYTEAFF.